This T cell receptor beta chain is from a study of blood T cells in healthy people across ages. Study-level findings and limits: Strong correlation was found linking TCR beta diversity to naive T cell percentage.

As for this clonotype: Its antigen is currently unknown.

A sample-barcoded 5' primer and a J-beta primer mix were used in a second PCR of roughly 7 to 11 cycles. MiXCR, applied by TCRdb to the 5' RACE reads, yields one record per CDR3 protein. Of hundreds of thousands of distinct CDR3 sequences in the sample, around 43% are singletons; the top ten hold 25% to 35%. The sequence derives from a man older than 75 in good health. Sequenced input: blood.

The DNA for the CDR3 is TGTGCCAGCAGTTCCAACTTCGGCGGGGGGACAGGAGAGACCCAGTACTTC. This sequence encodes CASSSNFGGGTGETQYF. This sequence joins TRBV12-3 or TRBV12-4 and TRBJ2-5; D may be TRBD1 or TRBD2 (8 bases each). The V gene lost 4 bases and the J gene lost 4 bases, with 22 bases spanning the gap. The CDR3 loop spans 17 amino acids.